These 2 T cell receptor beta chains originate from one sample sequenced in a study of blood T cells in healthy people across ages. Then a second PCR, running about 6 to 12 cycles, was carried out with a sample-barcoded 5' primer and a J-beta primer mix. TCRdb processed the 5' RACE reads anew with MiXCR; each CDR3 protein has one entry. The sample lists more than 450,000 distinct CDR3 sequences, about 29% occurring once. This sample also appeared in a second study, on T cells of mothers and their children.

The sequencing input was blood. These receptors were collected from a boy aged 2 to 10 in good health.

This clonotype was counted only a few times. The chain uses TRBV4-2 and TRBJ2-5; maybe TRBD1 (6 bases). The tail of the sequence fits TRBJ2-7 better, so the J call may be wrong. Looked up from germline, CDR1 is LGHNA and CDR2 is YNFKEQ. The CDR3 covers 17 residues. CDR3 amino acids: CASSRIGQGSTSYEQYF. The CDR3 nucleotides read TGTGCCAGCAGCCGGATAGGGCAGGGGTCTACCTCCTACGAGCAGTACTTC.

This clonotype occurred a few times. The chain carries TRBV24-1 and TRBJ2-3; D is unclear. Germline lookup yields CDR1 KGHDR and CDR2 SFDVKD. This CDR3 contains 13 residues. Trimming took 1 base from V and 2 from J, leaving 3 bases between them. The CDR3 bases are TGTGCCACCAGTGATTTAGTCACAGATACGCAGTATTTT. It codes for CATSDLVTDTQYF.